Listed below are T cell receptor beta chains from one sample, sequenced in a study of tissue T cells after allogeneic stem cell transplantation. Measured with immunoSEQ multiplex PCR; TCRdb has only the in-frame clones, and not every one. The sample contains 1,600 or so clones, about three quarters of which appear only once. The sequencing used esophagus tissue, collected at autopsy. The receptors were sampled from a woman between 18 and 50 years old with breast cancer. CDR3s include the opening cysteine and the closing phenylalanine or tryptophan. D genes are given only for firm matches.

D: .
V: TRBV3-1/TRBV3-2
CDR3: CASSQMHSEKLFF

D: .
V: TRBV5-4
CDR3: CASSLADAPNEQYF

D: .
V: TRBV29-1
CDR3: CSVEQSLSTRAESYTF

D: .
V: TRBV6-4
CDR3: CASSERSTDTQYF

D: .
V: TRBV6-2/TRBV6-3
CDR3: CASSADYSTGELFF

D: TRBD2
V: TRBV29-1
CDR3: CSVGASGVAGELFF

D: .
V: TRBV9
CDR3: CASSVDRTQDTQYF

D: .
V: TRBV28
CDR3: CASSGSLSTEYGYTF

D: TRBD1
V: TRBV18
CDR3: CASSPNEGTGAYGYTF

D: TRBD2
V: TRBV13
CDR3: CASSHRTSGREAYNEQFF

D: .
V: TRBV9
CDR3: CASSAHEGPYGYTF

D: .
V: TRBV28
CDR3: CASSTGIRPPYEQYF

D: TRBD2
V: TRBV27
CDR3: CASRAGTSGGNEQFF

D: .
V: TRBV6-5
CDR3: CASSYRPSSTQYF

D: TRBD2
V: TRBV6-4
CDR3: CASSEAGVTDTQYF

D: .
V: TRBV7-9
CDR3: CASSPTVGYGYTF

D: TRBD1
V: TRBV4-1
CDR3: CASSQAGTENSPLHF

D: .
V: TRBV28
CDR3: CASSSGTKPAYEQYF

D: TRBD2
V: TRBV3-1/TRBV3-2
CDR3: CASSHATSGDTQYF

D: .
V: TRBV9
CDR3: CASSVGSIRTDTQYF

D: TRBD2
V: TRBV4-3
CDR3: CASSQNSGGPFLSTDTQYF

D: .
V: TRBV7-3
CDR3: CASSLYHRVPDTQYF

D: .
V: TRBV7-2
CDR3: CASTGQMNTEAFF

D: TRBD1
V: TRBV7-3
CDR3: CASSLGDRVNEQFF

D: .
V: TRBV20-1
CDR3: CSPDGNTEAFF

D: .
V: TRBV7-3
CDR3: CASSFDIGNTIYF

D: TRBD1
V: TRBV5-1
CDR3: CASSRTGPRDTQYF

D: .
V: TRBV18
CDR3: CASSPNTNEQYF

D: .
V: TRBV5-5
CDR3: CASSREAPPLYEQYF

D: TRBD1
V: TRBV2
CDR3: CASSEAHRGTGELFF

D: TRBD2
V: TRBV30
CDR3: CAWSRGLDGTYEQYF

D: TRBD2
V: TRBV11-2
CDR3: CASSPSGLQETQYF

D: TRBD1
V: TRBV9
CDR3: CASSPQDRETGELFF

D: TRBD2
V: TRBV4-1
CDR3: CASSQALVLAGSFSYEQYF

D: TRBD2
V: TRBV25-1
CDR3: CASSGPTSGSFEQFF

D: TRBD2
V: TRBV11-2
CDR3: CASSLGLASTGELFF

D: .
V: TRBV24-1
CDR3: CATSDGRYSYNEQFF

D: .
V: TRBV6-6
CDR3: CASRESQETQYF

D: .
V: TRBV27
CDR3: CASSFGADSQPQHF

D: TRBD1
V: TRBV6-2/TRBV6-3
CDR3: CASSYRTGRGGYTF

D: .
V: TRBV5-6
CDR3: CASSFTGTQETQYF

D: TRBD1
V: TRBV7-3
CDR3: CASSGKGQGFDEQYF

D: .
V: TRBV20-1
CDR3: CSASVAGDSPLHF

D: .
V: TRBV7-9
CDR3: CASWGGYALTDTQYF

D: .
V: TRBV6-4
CDR3: CASSDSPASTDTQYF

D: .
V: TRBV12-3/TRBV12-4
CDR3: CASRGGGTDTQYF

D: .
V: TRBV6-5
CDR3: CASSYLPQYF

D: TRBD1
V: TRBV2
CDR3: CASKYFPTGAVLKTQYF

D: .
V: TRBV28
CDR3: CASSPPRRNYGYTF